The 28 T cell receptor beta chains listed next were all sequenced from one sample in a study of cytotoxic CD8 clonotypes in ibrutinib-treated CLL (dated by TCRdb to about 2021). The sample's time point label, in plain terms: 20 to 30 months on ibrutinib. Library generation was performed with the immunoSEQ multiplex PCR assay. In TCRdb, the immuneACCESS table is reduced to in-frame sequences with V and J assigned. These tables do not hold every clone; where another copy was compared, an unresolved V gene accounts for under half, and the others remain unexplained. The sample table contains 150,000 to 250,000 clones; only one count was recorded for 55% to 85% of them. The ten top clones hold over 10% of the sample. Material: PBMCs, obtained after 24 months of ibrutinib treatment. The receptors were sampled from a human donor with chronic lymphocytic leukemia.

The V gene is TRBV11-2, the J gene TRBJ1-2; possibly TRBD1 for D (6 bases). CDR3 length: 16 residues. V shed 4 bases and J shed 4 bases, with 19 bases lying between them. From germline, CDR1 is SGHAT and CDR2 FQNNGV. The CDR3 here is CASSSISVDSPYGYTF. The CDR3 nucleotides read TGTGCCAGCAGCTCCATTAGCGTGGACAGTCCCTATGGCTACACCTTC.

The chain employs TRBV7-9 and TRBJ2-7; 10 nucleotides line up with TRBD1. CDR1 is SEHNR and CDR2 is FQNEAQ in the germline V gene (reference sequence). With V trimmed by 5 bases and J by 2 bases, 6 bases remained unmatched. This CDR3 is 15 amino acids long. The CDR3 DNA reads TGTGCCAGCAGCCCGACAGGGGGCAGTCCCTACGAGCAGTACTTC. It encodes CASSPTGGSPYEQYF.

CDR3 DNA sequence: TGTGCCAGCAGCGTGGGGCGGGGGAACACCGGGGAGCTGTTTTTT. Its translation: CASSVGRGNTGELFF. The chain uses TRBV9 and TRBJ2-2, with D maybe TRBD2 (6 bases). The CDR3 has 15 residues. CDR1 is SGDLS and CDR2 is YYNGEE in the germline V gene. Trimming left V 2 bases short and J 1 base short, with 9 bases between.

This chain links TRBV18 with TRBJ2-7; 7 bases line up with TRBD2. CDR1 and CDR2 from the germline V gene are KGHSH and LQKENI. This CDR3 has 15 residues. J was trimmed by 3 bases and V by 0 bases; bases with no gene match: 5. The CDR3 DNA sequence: TGTGCCAGCTCACCACCGGTTCGCGGGAGCTACGAGCAGTACTTC. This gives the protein CASSPPVRGSYEQYF.

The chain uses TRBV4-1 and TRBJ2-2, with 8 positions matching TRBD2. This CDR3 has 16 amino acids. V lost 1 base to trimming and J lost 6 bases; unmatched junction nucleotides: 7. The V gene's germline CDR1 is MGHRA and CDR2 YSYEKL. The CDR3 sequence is CASSQVRAGAAGELFF. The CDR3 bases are TGCGCCAGCAGCCAAGTGCGAGCGGGAGCCGCCGGGGAGCTGTTTTTT.

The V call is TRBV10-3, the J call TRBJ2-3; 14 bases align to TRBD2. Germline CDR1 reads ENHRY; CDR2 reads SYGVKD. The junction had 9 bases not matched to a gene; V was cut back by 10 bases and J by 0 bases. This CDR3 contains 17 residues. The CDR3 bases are TGTGCCAGCCAGACTAGCGGGAGGGTCCCTAGCACAGATACGCAGTATTTT. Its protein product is CASQTSGRVPSTDTQYF.

CDR3 DNA: TGTGCCAGCAGCTTAGGGCGGACTAGCGGGACCCCCTACGAGCAGTACTTC. Translating gives CASSLGRTSGTPYEQYF. This chain connects TRBV11-2 to TRBJ2-7; the match to TRBD2 covers 12 bases. The CDR3 consists of 17 residues. The V gene end was trimmed by 1 base and the J gene end by 2 bases; junction bases not matched to a gene: 6. Germline CDR1 SGHAT, CDR2 FQNNGV.

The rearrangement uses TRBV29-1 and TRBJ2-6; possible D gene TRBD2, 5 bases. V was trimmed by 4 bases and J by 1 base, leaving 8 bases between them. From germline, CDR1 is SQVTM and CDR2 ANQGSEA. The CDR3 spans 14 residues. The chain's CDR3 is CSVAGGSGANVLTF. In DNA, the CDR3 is TGCAGCGTTGCAGGAGGATCTGGGGCCAACGTCCTGACTTTC. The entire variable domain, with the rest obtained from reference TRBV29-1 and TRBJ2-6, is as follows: SAVISQKPSRDICQRGTSLTIQCQVDSQVTMMFWYRQQPGQSLTLIATANQGSEATYESGFVIDKFPISRPNLTFSTLTVSNMSPEDSSIYLCSVAGGSGANVLTFGAGSRLTVL.

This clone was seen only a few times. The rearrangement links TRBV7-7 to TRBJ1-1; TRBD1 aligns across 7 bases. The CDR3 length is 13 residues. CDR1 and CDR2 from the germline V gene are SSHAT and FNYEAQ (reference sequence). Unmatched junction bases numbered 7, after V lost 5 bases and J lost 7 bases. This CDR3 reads CASSNSRDSEAFF. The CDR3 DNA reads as TGTGCCAGCAGCAACTCCCGGGACAGTGAAGCTTTCTTT.

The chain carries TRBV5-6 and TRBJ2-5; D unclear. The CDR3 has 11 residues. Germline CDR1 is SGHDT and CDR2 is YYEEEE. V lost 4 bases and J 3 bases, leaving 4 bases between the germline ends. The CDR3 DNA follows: TGTGCCAGCAGCCGCGAAGAGACCCAGTACTTC. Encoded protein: CASSREETQYF.

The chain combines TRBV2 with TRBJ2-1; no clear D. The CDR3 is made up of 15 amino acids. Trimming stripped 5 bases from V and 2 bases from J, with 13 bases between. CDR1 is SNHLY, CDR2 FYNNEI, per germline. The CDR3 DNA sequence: TGTGCCAGCAGTCCAAGTAGCAGCCCCTACAATGAGCAGTTCTTC. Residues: CASSPSSSPYNEQFF.

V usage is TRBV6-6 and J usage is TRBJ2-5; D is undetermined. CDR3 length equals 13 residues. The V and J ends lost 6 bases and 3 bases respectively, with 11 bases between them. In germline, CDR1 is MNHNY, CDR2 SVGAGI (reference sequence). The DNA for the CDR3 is TGTGCCAGCAGCGACGCGTGGAAAGAGACCCAGTACTTC. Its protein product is CASSDAWKETQYF.

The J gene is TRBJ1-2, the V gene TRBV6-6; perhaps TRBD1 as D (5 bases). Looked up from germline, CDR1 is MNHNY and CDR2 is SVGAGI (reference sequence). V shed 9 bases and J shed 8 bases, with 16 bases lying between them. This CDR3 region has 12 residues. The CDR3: CASERAGDGYTF. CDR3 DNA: TGTGCCAGTGAGCGGGCGGGGGACGGCTACACCTTC.

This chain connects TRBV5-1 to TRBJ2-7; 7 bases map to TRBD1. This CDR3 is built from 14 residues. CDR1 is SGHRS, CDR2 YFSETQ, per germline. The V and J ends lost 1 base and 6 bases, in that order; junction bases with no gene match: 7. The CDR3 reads CASSLSGQRSEQYF. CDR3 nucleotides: TGCGCCAGCAGCTTGTCGGGACAGAGAAGCGAGCAGTACTTC.

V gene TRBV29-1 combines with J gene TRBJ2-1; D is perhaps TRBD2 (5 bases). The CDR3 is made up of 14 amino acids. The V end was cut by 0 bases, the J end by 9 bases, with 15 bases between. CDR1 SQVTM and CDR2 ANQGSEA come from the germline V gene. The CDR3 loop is CSVEDWRTAAEQFF. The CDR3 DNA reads TGCAGCGTTGAAGATTGGCGGACTGCAGCTGAGCAGTTCTTC.

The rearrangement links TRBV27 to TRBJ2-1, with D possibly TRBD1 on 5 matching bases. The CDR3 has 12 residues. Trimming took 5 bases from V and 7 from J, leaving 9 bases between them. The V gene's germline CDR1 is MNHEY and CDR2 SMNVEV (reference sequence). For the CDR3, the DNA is TGTGCCAGCAGTAAAGGGGTAAATGAGCAGTTCTTC. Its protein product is CASSKGVNEQFF.

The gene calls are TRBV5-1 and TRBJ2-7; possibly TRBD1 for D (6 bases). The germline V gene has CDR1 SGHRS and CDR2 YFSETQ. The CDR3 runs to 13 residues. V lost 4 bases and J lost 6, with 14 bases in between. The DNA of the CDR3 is TGCGCCAGCAGCACAGGGATCCAACTCGAGCAGTACTTC. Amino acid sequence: CASSTGIQLEQYF. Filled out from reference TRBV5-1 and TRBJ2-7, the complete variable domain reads KAGVTQTPRYLIKTRGQQVTLSCSPISGHRSVSWYQQTPGQGLQFLFEYFSETQRNKGNFPGRFSGRQFSNSRSEMNVSTLELGDSALYLCASSTGIQLEQYFGPGTRLTVT.

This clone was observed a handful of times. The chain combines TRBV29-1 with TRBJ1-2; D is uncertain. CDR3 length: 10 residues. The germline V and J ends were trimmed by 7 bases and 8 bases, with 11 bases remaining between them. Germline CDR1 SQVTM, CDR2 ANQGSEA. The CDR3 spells CSDRSWGYTF. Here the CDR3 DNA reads TGCAGCGACCGCTCGTGGGGCTACACCTTC.

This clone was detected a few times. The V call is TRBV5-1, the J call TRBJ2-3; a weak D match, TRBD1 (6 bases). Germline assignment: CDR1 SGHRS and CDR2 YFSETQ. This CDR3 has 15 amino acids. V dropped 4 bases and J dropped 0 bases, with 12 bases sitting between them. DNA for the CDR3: TGCGCCAGCAGCGTCTATACAGGGAGCACAGATACGCAGTATTTT. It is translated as CASSVYTGSTDTQYF.

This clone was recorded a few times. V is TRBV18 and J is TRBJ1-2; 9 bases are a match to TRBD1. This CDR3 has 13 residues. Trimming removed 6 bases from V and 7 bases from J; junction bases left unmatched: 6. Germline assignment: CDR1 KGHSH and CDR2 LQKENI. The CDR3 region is CASSSGTGIGYTF. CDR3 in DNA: TGTGCCAGCTCTTCCGGGACAGGGATTGGCTACACCTTC.

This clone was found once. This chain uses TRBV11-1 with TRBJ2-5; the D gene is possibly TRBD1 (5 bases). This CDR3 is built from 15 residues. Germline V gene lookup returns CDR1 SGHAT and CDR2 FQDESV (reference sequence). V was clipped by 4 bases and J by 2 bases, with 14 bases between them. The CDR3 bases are TGTGCCAGCAGCTCCCTACAGGTTCCTCAAGAGACCCAGTACTTC. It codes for CASSSLQVPQETQYF.

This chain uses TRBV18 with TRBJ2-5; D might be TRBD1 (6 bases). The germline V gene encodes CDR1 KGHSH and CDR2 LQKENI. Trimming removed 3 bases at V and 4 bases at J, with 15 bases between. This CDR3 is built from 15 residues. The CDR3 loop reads CASSPSGTRGETQYF. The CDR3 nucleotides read TGTGCCAGCTCACCTTCCGGGACCAGGGGAGAGACCCAGTACTTC.

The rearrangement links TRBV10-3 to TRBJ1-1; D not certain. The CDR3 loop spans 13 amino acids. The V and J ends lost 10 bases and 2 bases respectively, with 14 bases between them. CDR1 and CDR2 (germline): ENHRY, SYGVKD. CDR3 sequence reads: CATTLQVNTEAFF. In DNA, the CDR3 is TGTGCCACCACGCTCCAGGTTAACACTGAAGCTTTCTTT.

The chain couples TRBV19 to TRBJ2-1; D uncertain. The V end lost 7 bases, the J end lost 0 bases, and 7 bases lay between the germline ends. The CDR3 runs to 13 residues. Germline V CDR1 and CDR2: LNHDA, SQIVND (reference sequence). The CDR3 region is CASTGNSYNEQFF. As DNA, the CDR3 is TGTGCCAGTACTGGAAACTCCTACAATGAGCAGTTCTTC.

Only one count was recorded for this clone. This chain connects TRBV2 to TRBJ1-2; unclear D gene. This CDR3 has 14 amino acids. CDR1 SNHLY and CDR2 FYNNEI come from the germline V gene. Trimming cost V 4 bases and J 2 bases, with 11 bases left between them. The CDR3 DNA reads TGTGCCAGCAGTGGGGTGGGCCAGAACTATGGCTACACCTTC. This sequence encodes CASSGVGQNYGYTF. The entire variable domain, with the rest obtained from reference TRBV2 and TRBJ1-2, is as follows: EPEVTQTPSHQVTQMGQEVILRCVPISNHLYFYWYRQILGQKVEFLVSFYNNEISEKSEIFDDQFSVERPDGSNFTLKIRSTKLEDSAMYFCASSGVGQNYGYTFGSGTRLTVV.

CDR3 sequence (DNA): TGCGCCAGCAGCCATTTCTTGGGGGTTGAGCAGTACTTC. This sequence encodes CASSHFLGVEQYF. J is TRBJ2-7 and V is TRBV4-3, with D possibly called TRBD1 or TRBD2 (5 bases each). The V end lost 3 bases, the J end lost 7 bases, and 13 bases lay between the germline ends. Germline values: CDR1 LGHNA, CDR2 YSLEER. The CDR3 runs 13 residues.

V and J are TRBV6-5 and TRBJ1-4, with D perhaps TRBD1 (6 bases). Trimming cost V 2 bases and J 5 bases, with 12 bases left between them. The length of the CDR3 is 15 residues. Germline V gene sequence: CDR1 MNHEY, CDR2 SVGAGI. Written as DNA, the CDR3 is TGTGCCAGCAGTTACCGCGGGACACGGAATGAAAAACTGTTTTTT. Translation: CASSYRGTRNEKLFF.

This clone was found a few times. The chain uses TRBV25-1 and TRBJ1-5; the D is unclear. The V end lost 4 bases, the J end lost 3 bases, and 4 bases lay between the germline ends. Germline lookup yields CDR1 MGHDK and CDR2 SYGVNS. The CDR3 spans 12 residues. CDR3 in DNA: TGTGCCAGCAGTGCCCTCAATCAGCCCCAGCATTTT. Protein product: CASSALNQPQHF.